This paragraph reports one TCR beta chain. 60 Vbeta and 13 Jbeta primers were used in PCR. The method was immunoSEQ multiplex PCR; TCRdb's version includes in-frame clones alone and lacks a portion of them. The sample holds approximately 150,000 clones; roughly 81% are singletons and the top ten take 4.5% to 5.5%. The data derive from a study of cytomegalovirus exposure and HLA in healthy donors. Germline values: CDR1 MNHEY, CDR2 SVGAGI. Trimming removed 5 bases at V and 10 bases at J, with 18 bases between. The CDR3 is 15 amino acids. The sample comprised PBMCs. V and J are TRBV6-5 and TRBJ1-6; the D gene is possibly TRBD1 (6 bases). This clonotype originated in a girl under 18 in good health and CMV-seropositive. The CDR3 sequence is CASSPPGQSKSPLHF. The DNA for the CDR3 is TGTGCCAGCAGTCCCCCGGGACAATCAAAGTCACCCCTCCACTTT.